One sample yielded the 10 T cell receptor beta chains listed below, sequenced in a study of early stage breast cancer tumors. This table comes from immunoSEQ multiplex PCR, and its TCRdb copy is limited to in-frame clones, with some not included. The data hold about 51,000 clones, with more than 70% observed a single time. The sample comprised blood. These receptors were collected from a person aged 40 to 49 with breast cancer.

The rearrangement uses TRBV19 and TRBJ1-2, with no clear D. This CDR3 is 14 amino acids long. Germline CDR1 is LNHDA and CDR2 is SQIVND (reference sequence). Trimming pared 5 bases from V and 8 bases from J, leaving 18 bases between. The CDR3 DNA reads TGTGCCAGTAGTTACTCCCCCCTAGTCGGGGGCTACACCTTC. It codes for CASSYSPLVGGYTF.

The CDR3 coding sequence is TGTGCCAGCAGGGAGGAACAGGGAACCGGGGAGCTGTTTTTT. Translating it yields CASREEQGTGELFF. The chain uses TRBV28 and TRBJ2-2; perhaps TRBD1 as D (6 bases). Germline V gene lookup returns CDR1 MDHEN and CDR2 SYDVKM. The V end was cut by 6 bases, the J end by 5 bases, with 13 bases between. The CDR3 contains 14 residues.

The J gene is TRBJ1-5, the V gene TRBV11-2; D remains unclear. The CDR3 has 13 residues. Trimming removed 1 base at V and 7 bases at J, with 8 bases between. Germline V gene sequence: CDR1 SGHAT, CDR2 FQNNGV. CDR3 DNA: TGTGCCAGCAGCTTAGGGGTCAGCCAGCCCCAGCATTTT. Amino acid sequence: CASSLGVSQPQHF.

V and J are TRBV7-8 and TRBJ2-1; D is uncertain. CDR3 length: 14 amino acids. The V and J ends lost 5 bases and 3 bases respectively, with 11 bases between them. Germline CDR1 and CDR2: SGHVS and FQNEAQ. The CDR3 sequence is CASSLSTRYNEQFF. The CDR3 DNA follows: TGTGCCAGCAGCCTGTCCACACGCTACAATGAGCAGTTCTTC. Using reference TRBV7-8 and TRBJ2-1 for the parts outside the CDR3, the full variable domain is GAGVSQSPRYKVAKRGQDVALRCDPISGHVSLFWYQQALGQGPEFLTYFQNEAQLDKSGLPSDRFFAERPEGSVSTLKIQRTQQEDSAVYLCASSLSTRYNEQFFGPGTRLTVL.

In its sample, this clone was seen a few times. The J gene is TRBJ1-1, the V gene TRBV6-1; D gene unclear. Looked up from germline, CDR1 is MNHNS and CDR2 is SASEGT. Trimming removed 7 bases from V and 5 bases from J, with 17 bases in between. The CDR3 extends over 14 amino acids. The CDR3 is CASKNKDPRTEAFF. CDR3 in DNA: TGTGCCAGCAAAAACAAAGACCCGAGGACTGAAGCTTTCTTT.

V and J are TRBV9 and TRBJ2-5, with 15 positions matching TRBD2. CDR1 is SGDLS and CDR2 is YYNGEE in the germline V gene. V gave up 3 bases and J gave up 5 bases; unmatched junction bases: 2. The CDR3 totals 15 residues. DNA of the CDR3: TGTGCCAGCAGCGGCGGACTAGCGGGAGGGGAGACCCAGTACTTC. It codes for CASSGGLAGGETQYF. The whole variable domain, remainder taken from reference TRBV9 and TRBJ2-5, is DSGVTQTPKHLITATGQRVTLRCSPRSGDLSVYWYQQSLDQGLQFLIQYYNGEERAKGNILERFSAQQFPDLHSELNLSSLELGDSALYFCASSGGLAGGETQYFGPGTRLLVL.

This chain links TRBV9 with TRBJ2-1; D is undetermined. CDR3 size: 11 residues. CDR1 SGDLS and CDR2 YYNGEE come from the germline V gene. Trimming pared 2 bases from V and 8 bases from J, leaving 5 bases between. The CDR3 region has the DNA TGTGCCAGCAGCGTGGGCTATGAGCAGTTCTTC. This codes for CASSVGYEQFF.

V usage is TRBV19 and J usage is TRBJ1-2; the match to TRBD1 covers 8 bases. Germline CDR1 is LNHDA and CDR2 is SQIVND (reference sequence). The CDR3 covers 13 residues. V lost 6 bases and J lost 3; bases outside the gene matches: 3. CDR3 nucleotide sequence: TGTGCCAGTAGAGAACAGGGGGACTATGGCTACACCTTC. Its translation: CASREQGDYGYTF. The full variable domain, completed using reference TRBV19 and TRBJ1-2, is DGGITQSPKYLFRKEGQNVTLSCEQNLNHDAMYWYRQDPGQGLRLIYYSQIVNDFQKGDIAEGYSVSREKKESFPLTVTSAQKNPTAFYLCASREQGDYGYTFGSGTRLTVV.

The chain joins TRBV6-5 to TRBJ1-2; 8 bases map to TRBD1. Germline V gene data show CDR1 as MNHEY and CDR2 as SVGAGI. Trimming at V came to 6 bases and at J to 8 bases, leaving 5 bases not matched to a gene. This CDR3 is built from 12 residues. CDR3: CASRPTGEGYTF. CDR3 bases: TGTGCCAGCAGGCCGACAGGGGAAGGCTACACCTTC.

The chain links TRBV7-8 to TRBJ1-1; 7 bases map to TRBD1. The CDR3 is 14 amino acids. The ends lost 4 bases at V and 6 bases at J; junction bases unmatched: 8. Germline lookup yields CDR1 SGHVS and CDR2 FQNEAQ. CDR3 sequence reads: CASSSVRTGAEAFF. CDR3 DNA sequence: TGTGCCAGCAGCTCAGTAAGAACAGGGGCTGAAGCTTTCTTT. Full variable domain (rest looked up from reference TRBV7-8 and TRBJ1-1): GAGVSQSPRYKVAKRGQDVALRCDPISGHVSLFWYQQALGQGPEFLTYFQNEAQLDKSGLPSDRFFAERPEGSVSTLKIQRTQQEDSAVYLCASSSVRTGAEAFFGQGTRLTVV.